The 13 T cell receptor beta chains below all came from one sample that was sequenced in a study of cytomegalovirus exposure and HLA in healthy donors. The study ran its PCR with 60 Vbeta and 13 Jbeta primers. Profiled with immunoSEQ multiplex PCR; TCRdb holds only in-frame clones, not every one. The sample table sets out more than 70,000 clones. Sequenced: PBMCs. The receptors come from a woman in her fifties or sixties in good health and CMV-seronegative.

The chain employs TRBV6-5 and TRBJ2-7; possibly TRBD1 for D (7 bases). The CDR3 is 15 residues long. Trimming pared 6 bases from V and 0 bases from J, leaving 15 bases between. Germline assignment: CDR1 MNHEY and CDR2 SVGAGI. Written as DNA, the CDR3 is TGTGCCAGCAGCCGCGGGACAGCCATCTCCTACGAGCAGTACTTC. This sequence encodes CASSRGTAISYEQYF.

This sequence joins TRBV7-8 and TRBJ1-6; 9 bases fit TRBD1. V lost 3 bases to trimming and J lost 7 bases; unmatched junction nucleotides: 4. Germline V gives CDR1 SGHVS, CDR2 FQNEAQ. The CDR3 contains 15 residues. This CDR3 reads CASSFPGQGNSPLHF. The CDR3 DNA sequence: TGTGCCAGCAGCTTCCCGGGACAGGGAAATTCACCCCTCCACTTT.

The genes are TRBV6-5 and TRBJ2-7; the match to TRBD2 covers 8 bases. Germline-derived CDR1 and CDR2 are MNHEY and SVGAGI. The CDR3 loop spans 16 amino acids. V was pared by 0 bases and J by 2 bases, with 6 bases of the junction left unmatched. The CDR3 nucleotides are TGTGCCAGCAGTTACTCGACTAGCGCGAGTCCCTACGAGCAGTACTTC. It encodes CASSYSTSASPYEQYF.

This chain joins TRBV28 and TRBJ2-7; D ambiguous. Trimming took 6 bases from V and 2 from J, leaving 8 bases between them. Germline CDR1 is MDHEN and CDR2 is SYDVKM. The CDR3 loop spans 12 amino acids. The CDR3 loop is CASRQNPYEQYF. CDR3 nucleotide sequence: TGTGCCAGCAGACAAAACCCCTACGAGCAGTACTTC.

The V call is TRBV21-1, the J call TRBJ2-7; TRBD2 reflects the table's D call only, with no check against the DNA. TRBV21-1 is recorded as a pseudogene. The CDR3 is 14 residues long. The CDR3 sequence is CASIIPDGGYEQYF. CDR3 in DNA: TGTGCCAGCATTATCCCGGATGGCGGGTACGAGCAGTACTTC.

This chain uses TRBV28 with TRBJ2-2, with 8 bases fitting TRBD1. Germline loops: CDR1 MDHEN, CDR2 SYDVKM. CDR3 length: 18 residues. V lost 7 bases and J lost 8; bases outside the gene matches: 21. The CDR3 loop is CASTLTRGRDRRLGELFF. CDR3 nucleotides: TGTGCCAGCACCCTCACCCGCGGCAGGGACAGGCGACTGGGGGAGCTGTTTTTT.

The chain carries TRBV7-6 and TRBJ1-5; no firm D call. V lost 1 base, J lost 7 bases, and 8 bases lay in between. Germline CDR1 SGHVS, CDR2 FNYEAQ. This CDR3 contains 13 residues. DNA for the CDR3: TGTGCCAGCAGCTTAGAAGAGGGACAGCCCCAGCATTTT. Translation gives CASSLEEGQPQHF. Using reference TRBV7-6 and TRBJ1-5 for the parts outside the CDR3, the full variable domain is GAGVSQSPRYKVTKRGQDVALRCDPISGHVSLYWYRQALGQGPEFLTYFNYEAQQDKSGLPNDRFSAERPEGSISTLTIQRTEQRDSAMYRCASSLEEGQPQHFGDGTRLSIL.

This sequence joins TRBV21-1 and TRBJ1-2; no DNA check was done on the table's D call, TRBD1. TRBV21-1 is labeled a pseudogene. This CDR3 spans 17 amino acids. The CDR3 loop reads CASSKDVVSPDSYGYTF. CDR3 sequence (DNA): TGTGCCAGCAGCAAAGATGTTGTCTCCCCGGACAGCTATGGCTACACCTTC.

This chain uses TRBV18 with TRBJ2-7; 7 nucleotides align to TRBD1. This CDR3 spans 16 amino acids. CDR1 and CDR2 (germline): KGHSH, LQKENI. Losses at the gene ends were 1 base for V and 2 bases for J; bases not matched to a gene: 8. The CDR3 DNA sequence: TGTGCCAGCTCACCACTGACAGGGCTCGCAGCCTACGAGCAGTACTTC. Protein sequence: CASSPLTGLAAYEQYF.

Here the CDR3 reads CASSFRTGSYEQYF. In DNA form, the CDR3 reads TGCGCCAGCAGCTTCAGGACAGGCTCCTACGAGCAGTACTTC. The rearrangement links TRBV5-1 to TRBJ2-7, with TRBD1 matching 7 bases. The trim removed 2 bases at V and 0 bases at J, leaving 2 bases unmatched. From germline, CDR1 is SGHRS and CDR2 YFSETQ. The CDR3 runs to 14 residues. Full variable domain (missing parts from reference TRBV5-1 and TRBJ2-7): KAGVTQTPRYLIKTRGQQVTLSCSPISGHRSVSWYQQTPGQGLQFLFEYFSETQRNKGNFPGRFSGRQFSNSRSEMNVSTLELGDSALYLCASSFRTGSYEQYFGPGTRLTVT.

J is TRBJ2-7 and V is TRBV10-3; 12 positions agree with TRBD2. Trimming cost V 3 bases and J 2 bases; bases outside gene matches: 11. The length of the CDR3 is 18 residues. CDR1 is ENHRY and CDR2 is SYGVKD in the germline V gene. The CDR3 region is CAISDLRGLAGPTYEQYF. The CDR3 DNA reads as TGTGCCATCAGTGACCTAAGAGGACTAGCGGGACCCACCTACGAGCAGTACTTC.

The V call is TRBV7-6, the J call TRBJ2-5, with 7 positions matching TRBD2. Near its end, the DNA agrees better with TRBJ2-7, so the J call may be wrong. Looked up from germline, CDR1 is SGHVS and CDR2 is FNYEAQ. This CDR3 spans 17 amino acids. CDR3 in DNA: TGTGCCAGCAGCTTACTGATGGCGGGAGACCCGCTGGCCGAGCAGTACTTC. It encodes CASSLLMAGDPLAEQYF.

The V call is TRBV5-4, the J call TRBJ2-7; 14 bases are a match to TRBD2. Germline assignment: CDR1 SGHNT and CDR2 YYREEE (reference sequence). Losses at the gene ends were 1 base for V and 5 bases for J; bases not matched to a gene: 2. The CDR3 contains 15 residues. The CDR3, as DNA: TGTGCCAGCAGCTTGCCGGGACTAGCGGGAGACGAGCAGTACTTC. This sequence encodes CASSLPGLAGDEQYF.